This T cell receptor beta chain was identified during a study of OX40 agonist ivuxolimab in advanced cancers. About the research overall: Partial responses were observed in three patients, of whom one had hepatocellular carcinoma and two had cutaneous melanoma.

The CDR3 contains 13 residues. With 0 bases removed from V and 2 bases from J, the gap between germline ends came to 5 bases. Germline CDR1 SGDLS, CDR2 YYNGEE. Using immunoSEQ multiplex PCR, the repertoire was profiled, and TCRdb retains in-frame clones only, with some absent. This table holds 35,000 to 40,000 clones, 60% to 85% found once. In its sample, this clone was seen a few times. The source material was CD4+ or CD8+ T cells sorted from blood, sampled in a trial of the OX40 agonist ivuxolimab. The clonotype was recovered from an adult with an advanced solid tumor such as melanoma, head and neck, liver or kidney cancer. This chain links TRBV9 with TRBJ1-2, with unresolved D. The CDR3 sequence is CASSVDRNYGYTF. The CDR3 coding sequence is TGTGCCAGCAGCGTAGACAGAAACTATGGCTACACCTTC.